Here is one T cell receptor (beta chain) with its context. Some clones are missing from TCRdb's copy, which holds only in-frame ones; the method was immunoSEQ multiplex PCR. The table lists roughly 400,000 clones, just over 90% of them singletons, with about 0.9% in the top ten. The sample belongs to a study of blood T cell repertoires in COVID-19. Germline V gene data show CDR1 as KGHDR and CDR2 as SFDVKD. The CDR3 has 13 amino acids. The germline V and J ends were trimmed by 3 bases and 4 bases, with 8 bases remaining between them. This receptor was taken from a woman aged 40 to 50 who had been exposed to COVID-19. The J gene is TRBJ1-1, the V gene TRBV24-1; tentative D call: TRBD1 (6 bases). Sequenced: PBMCs or T cells enriched from blood (not recorded which). CDR3: CATSDTGFTEAFF. The CDR3 DNA sequence: TGTGCCACCAGTGATACAGGGTTCACTGAAGCTTTCTTT.